The text below deals with one T cell receptor (beta chain). Its target is unknown. The time point was: sample taken at primary tumor resection. Material for sequencing was whole RNA from tumor, nontumor lung or frozen PBMC, left unsorted. Germline V gene sequence: CDR1 SQVTM, CDR2 ANQGSEA. V shed 7 bases and J shed 2 bases, with 14 bases lying between them. The CDR3 consists of 14 residues. TCRdb reanalysed the 5' RACE reads using MiXCR and keeps one entry per CDR3 protein. The data contain around 45,000 distinct CDR3 sequences, approximately 10% of them singletons. The sample is drawn from a study of spatial heterogeneity in lung cancer. Points from the study as a whole: Ubiquitous expanded tumor TCRs were seen in blood more at resection than at follow-up.

The TCR was taken from a female donor with early-stage non-small cell lung cancer. This chain joins TRBV29-1 and TRBJ2-2; either TRBD1 or TRBD2 may fit D (5 bases each). The sample consisted of PBMCs, taken at surgery. The CDR3 sequence is CSAVGGGNTGELFF. DNA of the CDR3: TGCAGCGCTGTCGGTGGGGGTAACACCGGGGAGCTGTTTTTT.